This T cell receptor (beta chain) appears in the sequencing data of a study of a mutant IDH1 vaccine in newly diagnosed glioma. Overall study: Patients got their first vaccination 4-6 weeks after radiotherapy alone, or with temozolomide cycles.

Assay used: immunoSEQ multiplex PCR; TCRdb lists only in-frame clones, some missing. The sample includes around 57,000 clones, 89% of them seen just once. The sample's time point: week 11, during vaccination. With topical imiquimod, each dose of the vaccine consisted of 300 ug of mutant IDH1 20-mer peptide. The J segment lost 3 bases and the V segment lost 5 bases, leaving 10 bases of the junction unmatched. The CDR3 runs to 16 residues. Germline loops: CDR1 SGHAT, CDR2 FQNNGV. To note about this clone: The antigen is not known.

The sequence came from a man between 35 and 55 years old with glioma. This chain uses TRBV11-2 with TRBJ1-1; 9 bases map to TRBD1. Sequenced material: PBMCs, taken from a glioma patient whose treatment included an IDH1 peptide vaccine. In DNA, the CDR3 is TGTGCCAGCAGCCCTCGGACAGGGGCCGGCGACACTGAAGCTTTCTTT. Translated: CASSPRTGAGDTEAFF.